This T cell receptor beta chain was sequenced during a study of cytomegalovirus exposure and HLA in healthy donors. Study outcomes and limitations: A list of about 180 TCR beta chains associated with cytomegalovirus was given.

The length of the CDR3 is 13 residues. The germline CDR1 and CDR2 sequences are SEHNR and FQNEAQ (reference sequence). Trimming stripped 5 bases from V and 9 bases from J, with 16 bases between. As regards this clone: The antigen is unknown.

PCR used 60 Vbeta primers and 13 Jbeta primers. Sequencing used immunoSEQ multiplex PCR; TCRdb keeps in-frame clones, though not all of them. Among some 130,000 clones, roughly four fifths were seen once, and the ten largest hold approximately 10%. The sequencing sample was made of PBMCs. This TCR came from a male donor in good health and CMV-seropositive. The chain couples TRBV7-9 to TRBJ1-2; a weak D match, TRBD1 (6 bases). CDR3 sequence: CASSPPTGARYTF. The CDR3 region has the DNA TGTGCCAGCAGCCCCCCGACAGGAGCGCGCTACACCTTC. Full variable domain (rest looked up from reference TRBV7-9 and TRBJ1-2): DTGVSQNPRHKITKRGQNVTFRCDPISEHNRLYWYRQTLGQGPEFLTYFQNEAQLEKSRLLSDRFSAERPKGSFSTLEIQRTEQGDSAMYLCASSPPTGARYTFGSGTRLTVV.